The next 30 T cell receptor beta chains were all read from a single sample in a study of CD4+ T cells in melanoma. Using immunoSEQ multiplex PCR, the repertoire was profiled, and TCRdb retains in-frame clones only, with some absent. The sample lists roughly 10,000 clones; roughly two thirds were seen once. Material: cells from a culture (not recorded whether cultured in vitro). Receptors originate from a human donor with melanoma.

This clone was detected only a few times. V gene TRBV6-6 combines with J gene TRBJ1-5; TRBD1 might be the D (5 bases). Per the germline V gene, CDR1 is MNHNY and CDR2 is SVGAGI (reference sequence). V was shortened by 6 bases and J by 0 bases, with 12 bases between the two germline ends. This CDR3 has 15 amino acids. CDR3 loop: CASRDEGHSNQPQHF. CDR3 nucleotides: TGTGCCAGCAGGGACGAGGGGCATAGCAATCAGCCCCAGCATTTT.

The CDR3 sequence is CATSRDPLIQGARGYTF. The CDR3 bases are TGTGCCACCAGCAGAGATCCTCTAATACAGGGGGCGCGTGGCTACACCTTC. J is TRBJ1-2 and V is TRBV15; 9 bases are a match to TRBD1. Germline trimming cut 0 bases from V and 7 bases from J; bases unmatched to any gene: 12. The CDR3 sequence is 17 residues long. Germline assignment: CDR1 LNHNV and CDR2 YYDKDF (reference sequence). Variable domain in full (rest from reference TRBV15 and TRBJ1-2): DAMVIQNPRYQVTQFGKPVTLSCSQTLNHNVMYWYQQKSSQAPKLLFHYYDKDFNNEADTPDNFQSRRPNTSFCFLDIRSPGLGDTAMYLCATSRDPLIQGARGYTFGSGTRLTVV.

This chain uses TRBV18 with TRBJ1-1; D unclear. There are 11 residues in the CDR3. Trimming took off 5 bases at V and 1 base at J, with 2 bases between the two ends. In germline, CDR1 is KGHSH, CDR2 LQKENI. The chain's CDR3 is CASSTNTEAFF. In DNA form, the CDR3 reads TGTGCCAGCTCAACGAACACTGAAGCTTTCTTT.

Only a few counts were recorded for this clone. The chain employs TRBV13 and TRBJ1-1; D is unclear. Germline loops: CDR1 PRHDT, CDR2 FYEKMQ (reference sequence). The ends were cut back, 4 bases at V and 4 bases at J, with 13 bases in the middle. The CDR3 has 14 residues. CDR3 nucleotide sequence: TGTGCCAGCAGCTCCCCAGACCAGAGCACTGAAGCTTTCTTT. The encoded protein is CASSSPDQSTEAFF.

The chain couples TRBV5-1 to TRBJ1-1; TRBD1 matches 9 bases. The CDR3 loop spans 17 amino acids. The J segment lost 4 bases and the V segment lost 3 bases, leaving 13 bases of the junction unmatched. Looked up from germline, CDR1 is SGHRS and CDR2 is YFSETQ. CDR3: CASSSYLRRQGGTEAFF. CDR3 DNA sequence: TGCGCCAGCAGCTCGTACCTGCGCAGACAGGGGGGCACTGAAGCTTTCTTT.

The CDR3 region is CASSDRNRGPLEAFF. The DNA of the CDR3 is TGTGCCAGCAGTGACAGGAACAGGGGACCGCTTGAAGCTTTCTTT. V gene TRBV6-1 combines with J gene TRBJ1-1; 7 bases are shared with TRBD1. The CDR3 spans 15 residues. V dropped 3 bases and J dropped 7; count of bases not matched to a gene: 11. The V gene's germline CDR1 is MNHNS and CDR2 SASEGT.

The rearrangement links TRBV6-5 to TRBJ2-3, with D possibly being TRBD2 (5 bases). The V end lost 4 bases, the J end lost 5 bases, and 19 bases lay between the germline ends. The CDR3 is 16 residues long. From germline, CDR1 is MNHEY and CDR2 SVGAGI. The CDR3 reads CASSSTFGGPGDTQYF. The CDR3 nucleotides are TGTGCCAGCAGTTCGACCTTTGGCGGGCCCGGAGATACGCAGTATTTT.

This chain joins TRBV27 and TRBJ1-2, with D unclear. In germline, CDR1 is MNHEY, CDR2 SMNVEV (reference sequence). This CDR3 spans 13 amino acids. Trimming shortened V by 6 bases and J by 1 base, and 9 bases separated the two germline ends. CDR3 residues: CASSRTVNYGYTF. The CDR3 DNA reads TGTGCCAGCAGCCGGACGGTTAACTATGGCTACACCTTC.

V is TRBV4-1 and J is TRBJ2-2; no reliable D call. The germline V gene encodes CDR1 MGHRA and CDR2 YSYEKL. Trimming took off 4 bases at V and 4 bases at J, with 10 bases between the two ends. This CDR3 has 14 residues. CDR3 nucleotide sequence: TGCGCCAGCAGCCGGATGTCGGTCACCGGGGAGCTGTTTTTT. Translated: CASSRMSVTGELFF.

This chain joins TRBV15 and TRBJ2-1, with D maybe TRBD2 (7 bases). Germline values: CDR1 LNHNV, CDR2 YYDKDF (reference sequence). The length of the CDR3 is 14 residues. V lost 5 bases, J lost 12 bases, and 20 bases lay in between. CDR3 in amino acids: CATSDQTGGGPQFF. In nucleotides, the CDR3 is TGTGCCACCAGCGATCAGACGGGGGGCGGGCCGCAGTTCTTC.

This rearrangement joins TRBV27 to TRBJ2-7, with D possibly TRBD1 on 6 matching bases. Between the trimmed V and J ends, which lost 2 bases and 4 bases, there was a span of 24 bases. Germline lookup yields CDR1 MNHEY and CDR2 SMNVEV (reference sequence). CDR3 length equals 18 residues. The CDR3 region is CASSLRPPGVYFAYEQYF. The CDR3 DNA reads TGTGCCAGCAGTTTAAGACCCCCAGGGGTTTATTTCGCTTACGAGCAGTACTTC.

The gene calls are TRBV4-1 and TRBJ1-5, with D unresolved. The CDR3 spans 16 residues. The V end was cut by 1 base, the J end by 5 bases, with 15 bases between. The V gene's germline CDR1 is MGHRA and CDR2 YSYEKL. In nucleotides, the CDR3 is TGCGCCAGCAGCCAAGCGAGGGTCCGCGGCCATCAGCCCCAGCATTTT. This encodes CASSQARVRGHQPQHF.

The chain couples TRBV20-1 to TRBJ2-1; 7 bases are shared with TRBD2. This CDR3 spans 11 amino acids. Per germline, CDR1 DFQATT and CDR2 SNEGSKA (reference sequence). The ends lost 3 bases at V and 12 bases at J; junction bases unmatched: 5. This chain's CDR3 is CSASGGGGQFF. As DNA, the CDR3 is TGCAGTGCTAGTGGCGGGGGTGGGCAGTTCTTC.

The rearrangement uses TRBV6-1 and TRBJ2-7; 7 bases are shared with TRBD1. The CDR3 sequence is 14 residues long. CDR1 and CDR2 (germline): MNHNS, SASEGT. Trimming at V came to 5 bases and at J to 2 bases, leaving 6 bases not matched to a gene. For the CDR3, the DNA is TGTGCCAGCAGTACCCCGGGACAGCCCTACGAGCAGTACTTC. Translating it yields CASSTPGQPYEQYF.

The gene calls are TRBV5-5 and TRBJ2-7; D remains ambiguous. Looked up from germline, CDR1 is SGHKS and CDR2 is YYEKEE (reference sequence). This CDR3 is 13 amino acids long. V lost 0 bases and J lost 4, with 8 bases in between. The CDR3 loop is CASSLDNTYEQYF. The CDR3, as DNA: TGTGCCAGCAGCTTGGACAACACTTACGAGCAGTACTTC.

The CDR3 DNA reads TGTGCCAGCAGTTACGAACTGGGGATCGGGGAGCTGTTTTTT. Its protein is CASSYELGIGELFF. The rearrangement uses TRBV6-6 and TRBJ2-2; the D is unclear. V lost 2 bases and J lost 7, with 11 bases in between. The CDR3 contains 14 residues. The germline gives CDR1 MNHNY, CDR2 SVGAGI (reference sequence).

This chain connects TRBV21-1 to TRBJ2-1; TRBD2 was called by the table and not checked on the DNA. TRBV21-1 is described as a pseudogene. This CDR3 has 16 residues. CDR3 bases: TGTGCCAGCAGCAAAGCGCGTGCTAGCGGGGACAATGAGCAGTTCTTC. Translation gives CASSKARASGDNEQFF.

This rearrangement joins TRBV6-6 to TRBJ1-2, with 10 positions matching TRBD1. The CDR3 extends over 15 amino acids. Trimming removed 5 bases from V and 7 bases from J; junction bases left unmatched: 10. The germline CDR1 and CDR2 sequences are MNHNY and SVGAGI (reference sequence). The CDR3 bases are TGTGCCAGCAGTGCACCGGGACAGGGGTTTCGTGGCTACACCTTC. Translating it yields CASSAPGQGFRGYTF.

This chain connects TRBV9 to TRBJ1-3, with D maybe TRBD1 (5 bases). Trimming cost V 2 bases and J 0 bases, with 12 bases left between them. Germline lookup yields CDR1 SGDLS and CDR2 YYNGEE. The CDR3 is 16 amino acids. The CDR3 DNA sequence: TGTGCCAGCAGCGTCCGGGACCCCTCCTCTGGAAACACCATATATTTT. It is translated as CASSVRDPSSGNTIYF.

V usage is TRBV5-4 and J usage is TRBJ1-1; D unresolved. Trimming cost V 0 bases and J 10 bases, with 13 bases left between them. The CDR3 totals 13 residues. Germline loops: CDR1 SGHNT, CDR2 YYREEE (reference sequence). The CDR3 nucleotides read TGTGCCAGCAGCTTGGATAGTGTCTTTGGAGCTTTCTTT. Residues: CASSLDSVFGAFF.

The chain employs TRBV5-1 and TRBJ2-5; D is ambiguous. The CDR3 contains 15 residues. The germline V gene has CDR1 SGHRS and CDR2 YFSETQ. Trimming shortened V by 0 bases and J by 3 bases, and 12 bases separated the two germline ends. In DNA, the CDR3 is TGCGCCAGCAGCTTGGCCCTCTCCCCAGAAGAGACCCAGTACTTC. As protein: CASSLALSPEETQYF.

This clone appeared a few times. The rearrangement joins TRBV29-1 to TRBJ1-2; TRBD1 matches at 9 bases. The CDR3 has 14 amino acids. The germline gives CDR1 SQVTM, CDR2 ANQGSEA. V was pared by 6 bases and J by 1 base, with 6 bases of the junction left unmatched. CDR3 nucleotide sequence: TGCAGCGTCGTGACAGGGGGGGATAACTATGGCTACACCTTC. This encodes CSVVTGGDNYGYTF.

The rearrangement uses TRBV7-3 and TRBJ2-1, with 10 bases fitting TRBD1. V shed 5 bases, J shed 4 bases, and the junction held 2 bases outside the gene matches. This CDR3 has 14 residues. Looked up from germline, CDR1 is SGHTA and CDR2 is FQGTGA. The CDR3 sequence: CASSRDRGYNEQFF. In DNA, the CDR3 is TGTGCCAGCAGCCGGGACAGGGGATACAATGAGCAGTTCTTC.

The chain carries TRBV7-2 and TRBJ2-3; weak D call: TRBD2 (7 bases). Deletions cut 1 base from V and 3 bases from J, with 14 bases between. The germline gives CDR1 SGHTA, CDR2 FQGNSA. CDR3 length: 16 residues. CDR3: CASSLGGGAGTDTQYF. For the CDR3, the DNA is TGTGCCAGCAGCTTAGGAGGGGGGGCCGGGACAGATACGCAGTATTTT.

V usage is TRBV27 and J usage is TRBJ1-5, with D unresolved. Germline-derived CDR1 and CDR2 are MNHEY and SMNVEV (reference sequence). Trimming took off 4 bases at V and 3 bases at J, with 7 bases between the two ends. The CDR3 totals 13 residues. The CDR3 DNA sequence: TGTGCCAGCAGTTCGCTAAACAATCAGCCCCAGCATTTT. Its translation: CASSSLNNQPQHF.

The chain is built from TRBV10-3 and TRBJ2-6; TRBD2 might be the D (6 bases). The CDR3 totals 15 residues. V dropped 6 bases and J dropped 1 base, with 10 bases sitting between them. Germline-derived CDR1 and CDR2 are ENHRY and SYGVKD. As DNA, the CDR3 is TGTGCCATCAGGGCGGGGCTTTCTGGGGCCAACGTCCTGACTTTC. As protein: CAIRAGLSGANVLTF.

CDR3 sequence: CASSRDFLGIEQYF. CDR3 DNA sequence: TGTGCATCCAGCCGGGACTTCCTTGGCATTGAGCAGTATTTT. The V gene is TRBV6-1, the J gene TRBJ2-3; the D gene is possibly TRBD2 (6 bases). The CDR3 is made up of 14 amino acids. The germline V gene encodes CDR1 MNHNS and CDR2 SASEGT.

This clone showed up just a few times. V gene TRBV7-9 combines with J gene TRBJ1-2, with D possibly matching TRBD1 (5 bases). This CDR3 comprises 14 residues. Germline V CDR1 and CDR2: SEHNR, FQNEAQ (reference sequence). V was cut by 4 bases and J by 6 bases, with 15 bases left in between. The CDR3 loop reads CASSSTGTENGYTF. CDR3 bases: TGTGCCAGCAGCTCTACCGGGACGGAAAATGGCTACACCTTC.

The V and J genes are TRBV5-1 and TRBJ2-2; D gene uncertain. V was shortened by 4 bases and J by 2 bases, with 6 bases between the two germline ends. The CDR3 runs to 13 residues. Looked up from germline, CDR1 is SGHRS and CDR2 is YFSETQ. The CDR3 is CASSISNTGELFF. The CDR3 DNA reads as TGCGCCAGCAGCATCTCTAACACCGGGGAGCTGTTTTTT.

This clone was counted once. The chain recombines TRBV7-2 with TRBJ1-1; D is unclear. Trimming left V 5 bases short and J 4 bases short, with 8 bases between. CDR3 length equals 12 residues. Germline V CDR1 and CDR2: SGHTA, FQGNSA. The DNA for the CDR3 is TGTGCCAGCAGCCCTCAGCGCACTGAAGCTTTCTTT. The encoded protein is CASSPQRTEAFF.